Listed here is a single TCR beta chain. The antigen is undetermined. When replicate PCRs were run on sorted subsets, they used 150 to 250 ng DNA, some 30,000 T cell genomes. TCRdb keeps only in-frame clones here, not all; method: immunoSEQ multiplex PCR. The sample carries more than 1.2 million clones, 98% to 99% recorded once. This specimen belongs to a study of shared clonotypes between healthy human individuals. Study-wide context: The study drew on a couple of women and a few men aged 18 to 49 as donors. Three plates were used per donor for CD4 naive, three for CD4 memory, two for CD8 naive and one for CD8 memory.

General observations from the study: Large sequencing depth failed to make sorted-subset sequencing complete, rarefaction showed.

The CDR3 consists of 17 residues. Trimming took 5 bases from V and 0 from J, leaving 17 bases between them. The V gene's germline CDR1 is MDHEN and CDR2 SYDVKM. The chain carries TRBV28 and TRBJ1-3; no clear D gene. This sequence was found in a man in his thirties or forties in good health. Material for sequencing was naive CD4+ T cells sorted from blood. Noted subset: CD45RA+ positively selected. The CDR3 DNA reads TGTGCCAGCAGTCCCCCCGGTTCATTCTTCTCTGGAAACACCATATATTTT. Encoded protein: CASSPPGSFFSGNTIYF.